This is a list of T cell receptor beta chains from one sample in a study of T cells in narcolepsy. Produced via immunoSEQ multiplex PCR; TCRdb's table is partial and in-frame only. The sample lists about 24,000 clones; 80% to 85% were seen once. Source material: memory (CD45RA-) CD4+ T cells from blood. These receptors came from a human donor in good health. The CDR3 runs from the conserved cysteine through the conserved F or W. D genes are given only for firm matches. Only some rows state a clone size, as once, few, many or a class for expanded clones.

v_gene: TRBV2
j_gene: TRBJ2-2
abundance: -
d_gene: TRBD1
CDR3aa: CASRGQGSTGELFF
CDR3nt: TGTGCCAGCAGGGGACAGGGAAGCACCGGGGAGCTGTTTTTT

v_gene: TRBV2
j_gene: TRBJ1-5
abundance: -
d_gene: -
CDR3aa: CASTLGNQPQHF
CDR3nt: TGTGCCAGCACCTTAGGCAATCAGCCCCAGCATTTT

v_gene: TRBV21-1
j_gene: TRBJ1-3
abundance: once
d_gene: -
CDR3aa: CASSTKEEEDSGNTIYF
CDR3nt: TGTGCCAGCAGCACAAAGGAGGAAGAAGACTCTGGAAACACCATATATTTT

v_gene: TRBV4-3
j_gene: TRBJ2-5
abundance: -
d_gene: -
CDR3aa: CASSQDLAGTQYF
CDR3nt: TGCGCCAGCAGCCAAGATCTTGCGGGGACCCAGTACTTC

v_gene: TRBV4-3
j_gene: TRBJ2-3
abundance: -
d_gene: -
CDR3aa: CASSVSTGSTDTQYF
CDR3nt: TGCGCCAGCAGCGTATCGACAGGCAGCACAGATACGCAGTATTTT

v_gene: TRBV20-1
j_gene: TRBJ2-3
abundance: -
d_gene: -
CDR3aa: CSAKGRDTQYF
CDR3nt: TGCAGTGCTAAAGGTCGGGATACGCAGTATTTT

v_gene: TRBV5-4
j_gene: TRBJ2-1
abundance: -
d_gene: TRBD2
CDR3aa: CASSFPAGGLYNEQFF
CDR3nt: TGTGCCAGCAGCTTTCCTGCGGGGGGACTTTACAATGAGCAGTTCTTC

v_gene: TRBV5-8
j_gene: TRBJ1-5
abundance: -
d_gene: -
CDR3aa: CASSLGTEFNQPQHF
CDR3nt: TGTGCCAGCAGCTTGGGGACAGAGTTTAATCAGCCCCAGCATTTT

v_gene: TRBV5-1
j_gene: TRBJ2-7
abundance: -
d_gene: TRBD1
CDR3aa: CASSPATGAYEQYF
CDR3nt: TGCGCCAGCAGCCCCGCGACAGGGGCCTACGAGCAGTACTTC

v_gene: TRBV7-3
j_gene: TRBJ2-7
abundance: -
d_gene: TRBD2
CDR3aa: CASSLRAGENYEQYF
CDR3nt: TGTGCCAGCAGCTTAAGGGCGGGAGAGAACTACGAGCAGTACTTC

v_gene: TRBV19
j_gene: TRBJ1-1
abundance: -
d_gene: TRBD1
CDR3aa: CASNWDRGVTEAFF
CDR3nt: TGTGCCAGTAATTGGGACAGGGGAGTCACTGAAGCTTTCTTT

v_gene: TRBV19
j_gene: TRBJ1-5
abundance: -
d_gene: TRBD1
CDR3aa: CASSIPGQGRQPQHF
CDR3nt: TGTGCCAGTAGTATCCCCGGACAGGGTAGACAGCCCCAGCATTTT

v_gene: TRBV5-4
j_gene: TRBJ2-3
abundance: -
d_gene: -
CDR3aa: CASSTRQGKGDTQYF
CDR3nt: TGTGCCAGCAGCACCCGGCAGGGGAAGGGAGATACGCAGTATTTT

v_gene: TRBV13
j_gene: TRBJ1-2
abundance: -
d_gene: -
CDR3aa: CASSSTGREGGYTF
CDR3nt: TGTGCCAGCAGTTCAACAGGGAGGGAAGGTGGCTACACCTTC

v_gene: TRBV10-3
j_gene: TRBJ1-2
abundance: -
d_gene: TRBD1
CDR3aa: CAISESAADRGLGYTF
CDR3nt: TGTGCCATCAGTGAGTCCGCAGCGGACAGGGGGCTGGGCTACACCTTC

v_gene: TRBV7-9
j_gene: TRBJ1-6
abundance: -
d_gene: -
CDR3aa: CASSLAQAGSPLHF
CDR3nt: TGTGCCAGCAGCTTAGCGCAAGCTGGTTCACCCCTCCACTTT

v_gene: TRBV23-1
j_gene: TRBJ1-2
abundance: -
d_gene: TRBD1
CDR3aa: CASSRRGACGYTF
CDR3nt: TGCGCCAGCAGTCGCAGGGGGGCGTGTGGCTACACCTTC

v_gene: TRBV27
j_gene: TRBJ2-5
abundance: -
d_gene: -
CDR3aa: CASAGTPGQETQYF
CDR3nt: TGTGCCAGTGCCGGGACTCCCGGACAAGAGACCCAGTACTTC

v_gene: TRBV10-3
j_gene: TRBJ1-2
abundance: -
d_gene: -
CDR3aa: CAISESYSYGYTF
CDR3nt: TGTGCCATCAGTGAGTCGTACAGCTATGGCTACACCTTC

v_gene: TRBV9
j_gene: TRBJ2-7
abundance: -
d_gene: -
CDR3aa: CASSVGPGGRYEQYF
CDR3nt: TGTGCCAGCAGCGTAGGTCCAGGAGGACGGTACGAGCAGTACTTC

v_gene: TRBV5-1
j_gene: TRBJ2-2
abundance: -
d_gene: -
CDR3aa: CASSSTPGGTGELFF
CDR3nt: TGCGCCAGCAGCTCAACCCCCGGGGGCACCGGGGAGCTGTTTTTT

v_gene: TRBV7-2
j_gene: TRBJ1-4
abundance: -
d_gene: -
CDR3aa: CASSLRSGRDEKLFF
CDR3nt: TGTGCCAGCAGCTTGAGGTCTGGTCGGGATGAAAAACTGTTTTTT

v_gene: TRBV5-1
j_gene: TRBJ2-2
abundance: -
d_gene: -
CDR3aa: CASNSLARTGELFF
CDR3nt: TGCGCCAGCAACAGCCTCGCTAGAACCGGGGAGCTGTTTTTT

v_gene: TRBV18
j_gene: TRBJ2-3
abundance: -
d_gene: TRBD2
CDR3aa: CASSPAGLAWGTDTQYF
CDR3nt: TGTGCCAGCTCACCGGCGGGACTAGCATGGGGCACAGATACGCAGTATTTT

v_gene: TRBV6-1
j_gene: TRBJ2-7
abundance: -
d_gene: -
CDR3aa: CASSEAPPERRLSSYEQYF
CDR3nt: TGTGCCAGCAGTGAAGCTCCCCCGGAACGAAGACTCAGCTCCTACGAGCAGTACTTC

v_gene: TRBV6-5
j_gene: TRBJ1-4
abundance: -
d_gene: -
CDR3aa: CASSYGPYEKLFF
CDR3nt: TGTGCCAGCAGTTACGGCCCTTATGAAAAACTGTTTTTT

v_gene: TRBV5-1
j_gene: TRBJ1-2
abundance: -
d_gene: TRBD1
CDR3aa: CASSINQGGGYGYTF
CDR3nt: TGCGCCAGCAGCATAAATCAGGGGGGTGGCTATGGCTACACCTTC

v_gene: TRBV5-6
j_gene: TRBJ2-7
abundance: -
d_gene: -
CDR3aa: CASSSLVWDEQYF
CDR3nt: TGTGCCAGCAGCTCGTTGGTTTGGGACGAGCAGTACTTC

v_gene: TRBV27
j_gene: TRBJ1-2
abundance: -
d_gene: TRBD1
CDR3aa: CASSLGLTGEVGGYTF
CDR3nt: TGTGCCAGCAGTTTAGGCCTGACAGGGGAGGTTGGGGGCTACACCTTC

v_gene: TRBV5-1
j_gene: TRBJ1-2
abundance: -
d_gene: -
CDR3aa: CASSLGSGVYGYTF
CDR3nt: TGCGCCAGCAGCTTGGGGTCAGGGGTATATGGCTACACCTTC

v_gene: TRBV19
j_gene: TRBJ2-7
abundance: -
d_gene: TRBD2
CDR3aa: CASSRLDGGGARRSEQYF
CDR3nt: TGTGCCAGTAGTAGACTCGACGGCGGGGGGGCCCGCCGATCCGAGCAGTACTTC

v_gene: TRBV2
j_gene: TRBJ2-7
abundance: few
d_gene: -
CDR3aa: CASRAEPRGEQYF
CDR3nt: TGTGCCAGCAGGGCAGAACCCCGGGGGGAGCAGTACTTC

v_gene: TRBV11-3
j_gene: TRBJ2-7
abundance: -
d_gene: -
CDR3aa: CASSSDIYEQYF
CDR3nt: TGTGCCAGCAGTTCTGACATTTACGAGCAGTACTTC

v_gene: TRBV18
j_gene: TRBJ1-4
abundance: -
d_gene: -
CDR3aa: CASSPRSASNEKLFF
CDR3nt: TGTGCCAGCTCACCTCGATCCGCTTCAAATGAAAAACTGTTTTTT

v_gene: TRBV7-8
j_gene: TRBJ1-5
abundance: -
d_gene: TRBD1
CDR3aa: CASSLELWDSRNQPQHF
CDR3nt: TGTGCCAGCAGCTTAGAATTATGGGACAGTAGGAATCAGCCCCAGCATTTT

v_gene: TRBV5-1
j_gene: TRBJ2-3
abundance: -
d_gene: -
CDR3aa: CASSLGGTTPSTDTQYF
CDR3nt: TGCGCCAGCAGCTTGGGGGGGACCACTCCCAGCACAGATACGCAGTATTTT

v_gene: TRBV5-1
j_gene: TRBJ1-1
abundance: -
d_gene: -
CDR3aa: CASSPELEGANTEAFF
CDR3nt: TGCGCCAGCAGCCCCGAGTTGGAAGGGGCCAACACTGAAGCTTTCTTT

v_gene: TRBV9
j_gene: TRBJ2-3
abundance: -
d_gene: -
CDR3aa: CASSLAHTDTQYF
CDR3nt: TGTGCCAGCAGCCTGGCGCACACAGATACGCAGTATTTT

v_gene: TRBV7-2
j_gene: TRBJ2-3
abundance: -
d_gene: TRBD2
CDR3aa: CASIPGGRGRTDTQYF
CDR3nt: TGTGCCAGCATTCCGGGGGGGCGGGGCCGCACAGATACGCAGTATTTT

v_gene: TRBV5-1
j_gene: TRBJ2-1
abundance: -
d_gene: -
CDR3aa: CASSLTGINNEQFF
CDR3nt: TGCGCCAGCAGCTTGACTGGGATCAACAATGAGCAGTTCTTC

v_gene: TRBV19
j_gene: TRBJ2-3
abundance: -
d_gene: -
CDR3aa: CASSGQFGFTDTQYF
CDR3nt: TGTGCCAGTAGTGGGCAGTTTGGGTTTACAGATACGCAGTATTTT

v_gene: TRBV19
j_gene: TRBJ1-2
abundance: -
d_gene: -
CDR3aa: CASSKQGNYGYTF
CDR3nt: TGTGCCAGTAGCAAACAGGGAAACTATGGCTACACCTTC

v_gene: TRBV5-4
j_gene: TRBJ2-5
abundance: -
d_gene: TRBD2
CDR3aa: CASSPRGVRSAFYEETQYF
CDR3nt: TGTGCCAGCAGCCCGCGGGGGGTCCGCTCAGCGTTCTACGAAGAGACCCAGTACTTC

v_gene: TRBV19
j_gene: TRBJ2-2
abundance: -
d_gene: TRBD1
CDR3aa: CASNAGQGGTGELFF
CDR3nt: TGTGCCAGTAATGCGGGACAGGGGGGCACCGGGGAGCTGTTTTTT

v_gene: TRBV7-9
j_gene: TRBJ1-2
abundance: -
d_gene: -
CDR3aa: CASSLSPGVDYGYTF
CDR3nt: TGTGCCAGCAGCTTATCCCCAGGGGTCGACTATGGCTACACCTTC

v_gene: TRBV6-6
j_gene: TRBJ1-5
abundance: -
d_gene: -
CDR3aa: CASSRFKVLSNQPQHF
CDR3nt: TGTGCCAGCAGCCGCTTCAAAGTCCTTAGCAATCAGCCCCAGCATTTT

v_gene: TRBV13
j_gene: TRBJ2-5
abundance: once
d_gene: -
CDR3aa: CASSASGRGYQETQYF
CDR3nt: TGTGCCAGCAGCGCCTCAGGGAGGGGGTACCAAGAGACCCAGTACTTC

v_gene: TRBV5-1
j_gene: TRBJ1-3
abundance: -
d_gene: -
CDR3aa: CASSPRTAGSGNTIYF
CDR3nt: TGCGCCAGCAGCCCCCGGACCGCAGGCTCTGGAAACACCATATATTTT

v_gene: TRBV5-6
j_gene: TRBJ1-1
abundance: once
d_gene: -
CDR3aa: CASSLARIEAFF
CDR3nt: TGTGCCAGCAGCTTGGCCCGAATTGAAGCTTTCTTT

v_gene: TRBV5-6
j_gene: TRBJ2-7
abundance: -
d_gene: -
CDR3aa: CASSGFRYDSGPSYEQYF
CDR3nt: TGTGCCAGCAGCGGGTTCAGATATGATAGCGGCCCCTCCTACGAGCAGTACTTC

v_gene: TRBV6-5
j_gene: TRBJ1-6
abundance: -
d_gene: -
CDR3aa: CASSWMNSPLHF
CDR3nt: TGTGCCAGCAGCTGGATGAATTCACCCCTCCACTTT

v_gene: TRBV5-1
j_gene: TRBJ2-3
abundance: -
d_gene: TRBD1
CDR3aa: CVSRRTGSDTQYF
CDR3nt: TGCGTCAGCAGGAGGACAGGTTCGGATACGCAGTATTTT

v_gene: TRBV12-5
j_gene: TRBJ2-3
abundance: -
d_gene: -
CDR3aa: CASAQGRSTSADTQYF
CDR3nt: TGTGCTAGTGCCCAGGGCCGCAGCACCTCGGCAGATACGCAGTATTTT

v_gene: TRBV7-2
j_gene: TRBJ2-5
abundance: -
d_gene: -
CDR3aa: CASSSDGGGAKTQYF
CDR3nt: TGTGCCAGCAGCTCGGATGGGGGGGGCGCAAAGACCCAGTACTTC

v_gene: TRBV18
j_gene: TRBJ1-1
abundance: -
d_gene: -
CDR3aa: CAGSELQGKGTEAFF
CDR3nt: TGTGCCGGCTCTGAACTACAGGGAAAGGGCACTGAAGCTTTCTTT